This TCR beta chain originates from a study of cytotoxic CD8 clonotypes in ibrutinib-treated CLL. The table lists this clone with a few counts. Its antigen is undetermined. With 4 bases removed from V and 7 bases from J, the gap between germline ends came to 10 bases. The CDR3 consists of 12 residues. CDR1 SQVTM and CDR2 ANQGSEA come from the germline V gene. Using immunoSEQ multiplex PCR, the repertoire was profiled, and TCRdb retains in-frame clones only, with some absent. The sample records about 200,000 clones, roughly 65% being singletons. Study-wide results and caveats: Sampling of sustained-remission and progressing patients occurred at differing times.

The source material was PBMCs, sampled after 12 months of ibrutinib treatment. The rearrangement joins TRBV29-1 to TRBJ1-4; D possibly corresponds to TRBD1 (5 bases). The receptor was isolated from a human donor with chronic lymphocytic leukemia. The CDR3 DNA follows: TGCAGCGTTGCCAGGGAGGGTGAAAAACTGTTTTTT. Its translation is CSVAREGEKLFF.